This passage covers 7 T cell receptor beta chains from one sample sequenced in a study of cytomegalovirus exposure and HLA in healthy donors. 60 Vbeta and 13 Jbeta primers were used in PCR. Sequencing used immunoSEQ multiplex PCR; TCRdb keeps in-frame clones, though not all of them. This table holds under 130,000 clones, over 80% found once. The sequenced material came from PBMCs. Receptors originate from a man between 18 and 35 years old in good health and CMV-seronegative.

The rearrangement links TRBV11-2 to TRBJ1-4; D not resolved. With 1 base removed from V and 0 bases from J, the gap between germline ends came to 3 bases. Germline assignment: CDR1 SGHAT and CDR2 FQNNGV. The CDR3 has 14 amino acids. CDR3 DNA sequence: TGTGCCAGCAGCTTAGCTGCAACTAATGAAAAACTGTTTTTT. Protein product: CASSLAATNEKLFF.

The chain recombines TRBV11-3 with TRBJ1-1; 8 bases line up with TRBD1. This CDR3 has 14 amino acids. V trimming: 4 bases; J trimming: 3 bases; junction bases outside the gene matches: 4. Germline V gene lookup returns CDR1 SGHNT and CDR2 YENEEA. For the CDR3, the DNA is TGTGCCAGCAGCTCGGGACAGGATGACACTGAAGCTTTCTTT. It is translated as CASSSGQDDTEAFF.

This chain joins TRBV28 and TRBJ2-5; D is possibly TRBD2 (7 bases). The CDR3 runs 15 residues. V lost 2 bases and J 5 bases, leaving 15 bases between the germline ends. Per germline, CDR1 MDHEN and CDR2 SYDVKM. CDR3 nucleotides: TGTGCCAGCAGTTTAAATACGGGGGGCCAGGAGACCCAGTACTTC. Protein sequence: CASSLNTGGQETQYF.

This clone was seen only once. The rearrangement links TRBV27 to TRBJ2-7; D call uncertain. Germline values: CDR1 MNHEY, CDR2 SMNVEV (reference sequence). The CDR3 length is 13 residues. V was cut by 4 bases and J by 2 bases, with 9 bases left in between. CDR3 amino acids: CASSYQATYEQYF. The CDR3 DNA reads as TGTGCCAGCAGTTATCAGGCTACCTACGAGCAGTACTTC.

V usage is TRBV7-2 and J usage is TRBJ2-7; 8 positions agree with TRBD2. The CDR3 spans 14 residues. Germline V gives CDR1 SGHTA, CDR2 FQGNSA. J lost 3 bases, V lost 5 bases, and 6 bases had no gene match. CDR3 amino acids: CASSLTGLDYEQYF. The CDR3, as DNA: TGTGCCAGCAGCCTGACGGGACTAGACTACGAGCAGTACTTC.

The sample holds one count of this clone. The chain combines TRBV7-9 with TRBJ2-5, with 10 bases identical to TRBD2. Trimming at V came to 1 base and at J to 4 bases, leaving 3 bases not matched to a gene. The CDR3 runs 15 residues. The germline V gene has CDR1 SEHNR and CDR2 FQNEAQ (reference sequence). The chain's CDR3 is CASSLGVAGGETQYF. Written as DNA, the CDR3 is TGTGCCAGCAGCTTAGGAGTAGCGGGAGGAGAGACCCAGTACTTC.

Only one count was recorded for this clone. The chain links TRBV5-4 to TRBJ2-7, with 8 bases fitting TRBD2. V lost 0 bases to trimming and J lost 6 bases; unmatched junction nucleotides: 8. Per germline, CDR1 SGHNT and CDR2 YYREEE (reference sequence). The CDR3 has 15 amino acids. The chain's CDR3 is CASSLAPAGEGEQYF. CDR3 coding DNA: TGTGCCAGCAGCTTGGCCCCAGCGGGAGAAGGCGAGCAGTACTTC.